Listed here are 25 T cell receptor beta chains from one sample, sequenced in a study of blood T cell repertoires in COVID-19. Generated by immunoSEQ multiplex PCR, the TCRdb table keeps only in-frame clones and is missing some. The sample carries 150,000 or so clones, about 85% recorded once. Source material: peripheral blood. These receptors were taken from a man aged 60-69 years with COVID-19, enrolled during active disease.

This chain uses TRBV19 with TRBJ1-2; 8 bases are shared with TRBD1. The CDR3 is made up of 14 amino acids. The V gene's germline CDR1 is LNHDA and CDR2 SQIVND (reference sequence). Trimming removed 4 bases from V and 0 bases from J; junction bases left unmatched: 1. The CDR3 here is CASSTDRANYGYTF. CDR3 nucleotides: TGTGCCAGTAGTACGGACAGGGCTAACTATGGCTACACCTTC.

The CDR3 nucleotides read TGCAGCCTCGGGGGAATGGACGAGCAGTACTTC. Amino acid sequence: CSLGGMDEQYF. The chain uses TRBV20-1 and TRBJ2-7, with D perhaps TRBD2 (6 bases). CDR3 length: 11 amino acids. CDR1 is DFQATT, CDR2 SNEGSKA, per germline (reference sequence).

Remarks on this clone: Other DNA sequences in the sample encode the same CDR3. The chain has TRBV2 and TRBJ1-1, with D uncertain. The CDR3 covers 13 residues. Germline CDR1 is SNHLY and CDR2 is FYNNEI. With 2 bases removed from V and 1 base from J, the gap between germline ends came to 5 bases. CDR3 nucleotides: TGTGCCAGCAGTGAAAGCCCGAACACTGAAGCTTTCTTT. Translated, it gives CASSESPNTEAFF.

The chain has TRBV11-2 and TRBJ1-2, with D uncertain. CDR3 length: 14 amino acids. Looked up from germline, CDR1 is SGHAT and CDR2 is FQNNGV. Trimming stripped 3 bases from V and 2 bases from J, with 10 bases between. CDR3 sequence (DNA): TGTGCCAGCAGCTTTAAGCGGGGAAACTATGGCTACACCTTC. This sequence encodes CASSFKRGNYGYTF.

This clone has a handful of counts. The chain links TRBV20-1 to TRBJ1-2, with D unclear. The CDR3 is 12 residues long. Germline V CDR1 and CDR2: DFQATT, SNEGSKA (reference sequence). Trimming cost V 3 bases and J 5 bases, with 10 bases left between them. As DNA, the CDR3 is TGCAGTGCTAGTAAGGGAGGGTATGGCTACACCTTC. It yields the protein CSASKGGYGYTF.

The genes are TRBV6-5 and TRBJ2-7; 11 bases fit TRBD1. V dropped 6 bases and J dropped 4; count of bases not matched to a gene: 5. The CDR3 runs 14 residues. Germline CDR1 and CDR2: MNHEY and SVGAGI. In DNA, the CDR3 is TGTGCCAGCAGCCGGACAGGGGGCTTGTACGAGCAGTACTTC. Encoded protein: CASSRTGGLYEQYF.

The V gene is TRBV14, the J gene TRBJ2-3; D is possibly TRBD1 (6 bases). The CDR3 has 16 amino acids. Germline V gene data show CDR1 as SGHDN and CDR2 as FVKESK. V was cut by 4 bases and J by 1 base, with 15 bases left in between. CDR3 DNA sequence: TGTGCCAGCAGCCTATTGGGGGCAGGGCGCACAGATACGCAGTATTTT. Residues: CASSLLGAGRTDTQYF.

To note about this clone: A junction boundary mismatches the germline segment, possibly from a read error. The genes are TRBV7-9 and TRBJ2-3; D is unclear. This CDR3 has 13 amino acids. CDR1 and CDR2 from the germline V gene are SEHNR and FQNEAQ (reference sequence). The CDR3 DNA follows: TGTGCCAGCAGGTCATACAATCTCCTATCGGAGAATTTT. Translating gives CASRSYNLLSENF. Full variable domain (rest looked up from reference TRBV7-9 and TRBJ2-3): DTGVSQNPRHKITKRGQNVTFRCDPISEHNRLYWYRQTLGQGPEFLTYFQNEAQLEKSRLLSDRFSAERPKGSFSTLEIQRTEQGDSAMYLCASRSYNLLSENFGPGTRLTVL.

The count of this clone is one. The rearrangement links TRBV6-1 to TRBJ1-5; D ambiguous. Germline V gives CDR1 MNHNS, CDR2 SASEGT. V dropped 3 bases and J dropped 1 base, with 4 bases sitting between them. The CDR3 contains 13 residues. Written as DNA, the CDR3 is TGTGCCAGCAGTGATCGGAGCAATCAGCCCCAGCATTTT. This gives the protein CASSDRSNQPQHF.

This clone occurred a few times. This chain links TRBV14 with TRBJ2-5, with a weak D call TRBD1 (6 bases). The CDR3 covers 18 residues. The V gene's germline CDR1 is SGHDN and CDR2 FVKESK. V was pared by 6 bases and J by 5 bases, with 28 bases between. The CDR3 loop is CASSSRRTGFSVRETQYF. In nucleotides, the CDR3 is TGTGCCAGCAGTTCAAGGAGAACAGGGTTTTCGGTTCGGGAGACCCAGTACTTC.

The chain has TRBV19 and TRBJ1-2; TRBD1 is a possible D gene (5 bases). CDR1 is LNHDA and CDR2 is SQIVND in the germline V gene (reference sequence). CDR3 length: 17 amino acids. The V end lost 3 bases, the J end lost 4 bases, and 21 bases lay between the germline ends. The CDR3 bases are TGTGCCAGTAGTATCGGGTCCTCAGGGATCATTTCCTATGGCTACACCTTC. It codes for CASSIGSSGIISYGYTF.

The rearrangement links TRBV5-1 to TRBJ2-7, with 7 bases matching TRBD2. Germline-derived CDR1 and CDR2 are SGHRS and YFSETQ. The length of the CDR3 is 15 residues. The trim removed 0 bases at V and 0 bases at J, leaving 3 bases unmatched. The CDR3 is CASSLELAISYEQYF. CDR3 DNA sequence: TGCGCCAGCAGCTTGGAACTAGCGATCTCCTACGAGCAGTACTTC.

The rearrangement links TRBV19 to TRBJ1-1; 8 bases are a match to TRBD1. The CDR3 extends over 16 amino acids. The V and J ends lost 8 bases and 5 bases, in that order; junction bases with no gene match: 16. CDR1 is LNHDA and CDR2 is SQIVND in the germline V gene (reference sequence). The CDR3 loop is CASRTRTGPSGTEAFF. CDR3 DNA sequence: TGTGCCAGTCGGACGCGGACAGGGCCTTCGGGGACTGAAGCTTTCTTT.

The chain couples TRBV7-8 to TRBJ1-2, with D tentatively TRBD1 (6 bases). The CDR3 runs to 14 residues. CDR1 is SGHVS and CDR2 is FQNEAQ in the germline V gene. Deletions cut 5 bases from V and 0 bases from J, with 10 bases between. The CDR3 DNA reads TGTGCCAGCAGCCCGGACAGAGCTAACTATGGCTACACCTTC. Protein: CASSPDRANYGYTF.

This clone was counted between two and nine times. The chain has TRBV5-5 and TRBJ1-1; 7 bases agree with TRBD1. Germline CDR1 is SGHKS and CDR2 is YYEKEE (reference sequence). The CDR3 contains 16 residues. The V gene end was trimmed by 6 bases and the J gene end by 4 bases; junction bases not matched to a gene: 15. The CDR3 is CASTHEGARVVTEAFF. The CDR3 DNA sequence: TGTGCCAGCACCCACGAGGGGGCCAGAGTTGTCACTGAAGCTTTCTTT.

This clone was found a few times. The chain combines TRBV7-2 with TRBJ2-1; 12 nucleotides agree with TRBD2. CDR1 and CDR2 from the germline V gene are SGHTA and FQGNSA. The V and J ends lost 4 bases and 5 bases, in that order; junction bases with no gene match: 9. This CDR3 has 17 residues. For the CDR3, the DNA is TGTGCCAGCAGCTCCTCTGGACTAGCGGGGACCCACAATGAGCAGTTCTTC. Its protein product is CASSSSGLAGTHNEQFF.

The chain recombines TRBV9 with TRBJ1-1; TRBD1 might be the D (6 bases). This CDR3 has 14 amino acids. Trimming removed 1 base at V and 4 bases at J, with 11 bases between. Germline V gene data show CDR1 as SGDLS and CDR2 as YYNGEE. The CDR3 DNA sequence: TGTGCCAGCAGCGTACTCAACAGGGCCACTGAAGCTTTCTTT. Residues: CASSVLNRATEAFF.

The rearrangement uses TRBV6-4 and TRBJ1-2; no clear D gene. The ends were cut back, 4 bases at V and 4 bases at J, with 13 bases in the middle. The CDR3 runs to 14 residues. Germline lookup yields CDR1 MRHNA and CDR2 SNTAGT. The CDR3 DNA follows: TGTGCCAGCAGTGTCCGAGACATGACCTATGGCTACACCTTC. Amino acids: CASSVRDMTYGYTF.

The chain joins TRBV4-3 to TRBJ2-6; D is undetermined. CDR1 LGHNA and CDR2 YSLEER come from the germline V gene. The V gene lost 0 bases and the J gene lost 0 bases, with 6 bases spanning the gap. This CDR3 contains 16 residues. The CDR3 coding sequence is TGCGCCAGCAGCCAAGACTCCCCCTCTGGGGCCAACGTCCTGACTTTC. Protein product: CASSQDSPSGANVLTF.

V is TRBV11-2 and J is TRBJ1-4, with TRBD1 matching over 7 bases. The junction had 14 bases not matched to a gene; V was cut back by 5 bases and J by 8 bases. In germline, CDR1 is SGHAT, CDR2 FQNNGV. The CDR3 is 16 amino acids. The DNA of the CDR3 is TGTGCCAGCAGCCCGATAACAGGGGAGCAAAGGGAAAAACTGTTTTTT. Protein sequence: CASSPITGEQREKLFF.

This rearrangement joins TRBV28 to TRBJ1-3, with a tentative D call TRBD1 (6 bases). The CDR3 is 15 amino acids. Germline V gene sequence: CDR1 MDHEN, CDR2 SYDVKM. V was clipped by 2 bases and J by 4 bases, with 12 bases between them. The CDR3 reads CASSLSGGGGNTIYF. As DNA, the CDR3 is TGTGCCAGCAGTTTAAGCGGGGGGGGCGGAAACACCATATATTTT.

This clone was seen only once. This chain joins TRBV11-2 and TRBJ2-1, with TRBD2 identical over 7 bases. This CDR3 is built from 18 residues. V lost 4 bases to trimming and J lost 6 bases; unmatched junction nucleotides: 18. Looked up from germline, CDR1 is SGHAT and CDR2 is FQNNGV. The CDR3 here is CASSYHSGGGPTSNEQFF. CDR3 in DNA: TGTGCCAGCAGCTACCACTCTGGCGGGGGACCTACCTCCAATGAGCAGTTCTTC.

J is TRBJ2-1 and V is TRBV6-5, with a weak D call TRBD2 (6 bases). The germline V gene has CDR1 MNHEY and CDR2 SVGAGI. With 4 bases removed from V and 4 bases from J, the gap between germline ends came to 14 bases. The CDR3 has 15 amino acids. CDR3 loop: CASSSGGVRYNEQFF. CDR3 nucleotide sequence: TGTGCCAGCAGTTCAGGCGGGGTGCGGTACAATGAGCAGTTCTTC.

The CDR3 protein is CASALQGRGEAFF. The CDR3 nucleotides are TGTGCCAGCGCCCTACAGGGGAGAGGTGAAGCTTTCTTT. This chain joins TRBV12-3 or TRBV12-4 and TRBJ1-1; 7 bases fit TRBD1. The junction had 10 bases not matched to a gene; V was cut back by 8 bases and J by 7 bases. This CDR3 is built from 13 residues.

The J gene is TRBJ2-2, the V gene TRBV9, with TRBD2 matching over 7 bases. V lost 4 bases and J lost 3; bases outside the gene matches: 3. CDR1 is SGDLS and CDR2 is YYNGEE in the germline V gene. The CDR3 covers 14 residues. CDR3 protein: CASSWGGDTGELFF. In DNA, the CDR3 is TGTGCCAGCAGCTGGGGAGGGGACACCGGGGAGCTGTTTTTT.